This TCR beta chain was captured in a study of blood T cells in healthy people across ages. Study as a whole: With template switching, about one barcoded beta molecule was captured per two T cells. The study, taken as a whole, reports: Naive and antigen-experienced cells could not be conclusively compared, given unsorted PBMCs. When set beside aged donors, long-lived donors presented more naive CD4+ cells and higher diversity.

CDR3 size: 17 residues. Germline CDR1 SSHAT, CDR2 FNYEAQ (reference sequence). A second PCR of 7 to 11 cycles used a sample-barcoded 5' primer and a J-beta primer mix. Each cDNA was tagged by a template-switch adaptor containing 12 random nucleotides. TCRdb fed the 5' RACE reads into MiXCR, producing one record per CDR3 protein. The sample contains some 1,500,000 distinct CDR3 sequences, around 40% of which appear only once. Concerning this clonotype itself: Antigen specificity is unknown. At one end, the junction sequence differs from germline, possibly due to a read error.

The sequence came from a woman aged 18-29 years in good health. This chain links TRBV7-7 with TRBJ2-3; D is tentatively TRBD1 or TRBD2 (5 bases each). Sequenced sample: blood. The CDR3 DNA is TGTGCTAGCAGCAAACTGTCGGGACCGGCGGGCCCAGATACGCAGTATTTT. Translating gives CASSKLSGPAGPDTQYF.